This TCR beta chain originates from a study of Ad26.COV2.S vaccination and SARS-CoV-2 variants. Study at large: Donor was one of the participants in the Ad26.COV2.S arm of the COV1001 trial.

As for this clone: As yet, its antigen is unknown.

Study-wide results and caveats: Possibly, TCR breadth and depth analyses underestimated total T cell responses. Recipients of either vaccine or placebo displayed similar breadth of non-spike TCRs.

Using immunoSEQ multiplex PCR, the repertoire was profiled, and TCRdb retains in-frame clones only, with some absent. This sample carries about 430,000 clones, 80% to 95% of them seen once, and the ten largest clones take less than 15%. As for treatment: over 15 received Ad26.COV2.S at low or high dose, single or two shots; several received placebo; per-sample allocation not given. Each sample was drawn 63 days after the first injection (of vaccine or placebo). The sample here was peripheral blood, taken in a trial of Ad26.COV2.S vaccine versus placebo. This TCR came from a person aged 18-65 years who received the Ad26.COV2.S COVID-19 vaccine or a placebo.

The CDR3 coding sequence is TGTGCCAGCAGTATCGACAGAAACACTGAAGCTTTCTTT. The encoded protein is CASSIDRNTEAFF. V is TRBV6-5 and J is TRBJ1-1, with D perhaps matching TRBD1 (5 bases). Per germline, CDR1 MNHEY and CDR2 SVGAGI. Deletions cut 5 bases from V and 2 bases from J, with 9 bases between. The CDR3 has 13 residues.